One sample yielded the 32 T cell receptor beta chains listed below, sequenced in a study of early T cells in non-severe SARS-CoV-2 infection. TCRdb fed the 5' RACE reads into MiXCR, producing one record per CDR3 protein. This sample has around 80,000 distinct CDR3 sequences; around 11% occur once, and the top ten carry around 11%. Sequenced here: whole blood, sampled at baseline. All receptors derive from an adult who was a healthcare worker with PCR-confirmed SARS-CoV-2 infection or an uninfected control (not recorded which).

Only a few counts were recorded for this clonotype. This chain uses TRBV5-4 with TRBJ1-1; D gene ambiguous. CDR1 is SGHNT, CDR2 YYREEE, per germline (reference sequence). Trimming took 0 bases from V and 0 from J, leaving 12 bases between them. The CDR3 totals 16 residues. The CDR3 reads CASSLAQNPVNTEAFF. As DNA, the CDR3 is TGTGCCAGCAGCTTGGCACAAAACCCGGTGAACACTGAAGCTTTCTTT. Complete variable domain (other parts from reference TRBV5-4 and TRBJ1-1): ETGVTQSPTHLIKTRGQQVTLRCSSQSGHNTVSWYQQALGQGPQFIFQYYREEENGRGNFPPRFSGLQFPNYSSELNVNALELDDSALYLCASSLAQNPVNTEAFFGQGTRLTVV.

This chain uses TRBV20-1 with TRBJ1-1, with a weak D call TRBD1 (5 bases). The V end was cut by 6 bases, the J end by 6 bases, with 17 bases between. The CDR3 has 13 residues. Germline V CDR1 and CDR2: DFQATT, SNEGSKA (reference sequence). CDR3 nucleotide sequence: TGCAGTGCCAATAGGGACGGTGGGGCTGAAGCTTTCTTT. Translation gives CSANRDGGAEAFF.

This clonotype was seen more than once but under ten times. The chain carries TRBV29-1 and TRBJ1-1; D remains ambiguous. Germline V lookup: CDR1 SQVTM, CDR2 ANQGSEA. V shed 4 bases and J shed 2 bases, with 8 bases lying between them. The CDR3 loop spans 12 amino acids. CDR3 sequence: CSVVRKNTEAFF. CDR3 nucleotide sequence: TGCAGCGTTGTCCGGAAAAACACTGAAGCTTTCTTT.

This chain uses TRBV5-1 with TRBJ2-7; TRBD2 is a possible D gene (7 bases). The germline gives CDR1 SGHRS, CDR2 YFSETQ. The CDR3 spans 15 residues. V lost 1 base and J lost 0, with 11 bases in between. The CDR3 DNA follows: TGCGCCAGCAGCTTGAGGGGGGGCCCCTCCTACGAGCAGTACTTC. Encoded protein: CASSLRGGPSYEQYF.

This clonotype has a count of ten or more. In DNA, the CDR3 is TGTGCCAGCAGTGTAGAACAGGGCGGCGGCTACACCTTC. It is translated as CASSVEQGGGYTF. The chain employs TRBV6-1 and TRBJ1-2; TRBD1 might be the D (6 bases). The length of the CDR3 is 13 residues. Germline lookup yields CDR1 MNHNS and CDR2 SASEGT. Trimming shortened V by 4 bases and J by 8 bases, and 14 bases separated the two germline ends.

This clonotype came up a few times. The V gene is TRBV7-6, the J gene TRBJ2-5, with D possibly TRBD1 on 6 matching bases. CDR1 is SGHVS, CDR2 FNYEAQ, per germline. This CDR3 contains 14 residues. Between the trimmed V and J ends, which lost 5 bases and 4 bases, there was a span of 14 bases. CDR3: CASSPTDSPETQYF. Here the CDR3 DNA reads TGTGCCAGCAGCCCGACGGACAGCCCAGAGACCCAGTACTTC.

This chain uses TRBV20-1 with TRBJ2-5; D possibly corresponds to TRBD2 (5 bases). Germline V lookup: CDR1 DFQATT, CDR2 SNEGSKA (reference sequence). V lost 5 bases, J lost 4 bases, and 20 bases lay in between. The CDR3 runs 15 residues. The CDR3 here is CSAPAQPGVTETQYF. Written as DNA, the CDR3 is TGCAGTGCTCCCGCTCAACCCGGGGTAACAGAGACCCAGTACTTC.

This clonotype was detected a few times. V usage is TRBV4-3 and J usage is TRBJ1-6, with a weak D call TRBD1 (6 bases). This CDR3 contains 15 residues. V lost 1 base and J lost 4, with 8 bases in between. In germline, CDR1 is LGHNA, CDR2 YSLEER. This CDR3 reads CASSQGQAYNSPLHF. The DNA for the CDR3 is TGCGCCAGCAGCCAAGGACAGGCGTATAATTCACCCCTCCACTTT.

This clonotype was seen many times. The chain joins TRBV5-6 to TRBJ2-1; perhaps TRBD1 as D (6 bases). CDR1 and CDR2 from the germline V gene are SGHDT and YYEEEE. This CDR3 has 19 amino acids. V lost 0 bases to trimming and J lost 0 bases, with 19 bases between them. The CDR3 spells CASSLAGQTPPSSYNEQFF. DNA of the CDR3: TGTGCCAGCAGCTTGGCCGGACAGACTCCACCAAGCTCCTACAATGAGCAGTTCTTC.

This clonotype was seen only a few times. The genes are TRBV4-2 and TRBJ2-2; 9 bases match TRBD1. After removal of 1 base from V and 5 bases from J, the junction contained 20 bases not matched to a gene. Germline assignment: CDR1 LGHNA and CDR2 YNFKEQ. This CDR3 region has 21 residues. CDR3 coding DNA: TGTGCCAGCAGCCAAGCCACCCGGCCTTTCGGGACAGGGCCCAATACCGGGGAGCTGTTTTTT. This gives the protein CASSQATRPFGTGPNTGELFF.

As to this clonotype: A much more abundant neighbour one base away suggests this may be a read error. The chain couples TRBV6-2 or TRBV6-3 to TRBJ2-1; no reliable D call. The CDR3 runs 14 residues. CDR1 and CDR2 from the germline V gene are MNHEY and SVGEGT. This chain's CDR3 is CASKAIVGYNELFF. Written as DNA, the CDR3 is TGTGCCAGCAAGGCGATTGTGGGGTACAATGAGCTGTTCTTC.

The J gene is TRBJ1-1, the V gene TRBV9, with D unclear. V shed 0 bases and J shed 0 bases, with 3 bases lying between them. There are 13 residues in the CDR3. Germline CDR1 SGDLS, CDR2 YYNGEE. CDR3 sequence (DNA): TGTGCCAGCAGCGTAGCGGTGAACACTGAAGCTTTCTTT. It is translated as CASSVAVNTEAFF.

This clonotype has ten or more counts. The V call is TRBV29-1, the J call TRBJ2-1; D is unclear. There are 13 residues in the CDR3. Deletions cut 6 bases from V and 3 bases from J, with 12 bases between. The germline V gene encodes CDR1 SQVTM and CDR2 ANQGSEA. This CDR3 is CSVGKWDYNEQFF. CDR3 coding DNA: TGCAGCGTGGGTAAGTGGGACTACAATGAGCAGTTCTTC.

This clonotype was counted between two and nine times. CDR3 in DNA: TGCAGTGCTACAGGGGGCACTGAAGCTTTCTTT. Protein sequence: CSATGGTEAFF. V gene TRBV20-1 combines with J gene TRBJ1-1, with 7 bases aligning to TRBD1. The CDR3 runs to 11 residues. Looked up from germline, CDR1 is DFQATT and CDR2 is SNEGSKA (reference sequence). V gave up 4 bases and J gave up 4 bases; unmatched junction bases: 0.

The chain links TRBV20-1 to TRBJ2-3; 9 bases map to TRBD1. The germline V gene has CDR1 DFQATT and CDR2 SNEGSKA (reference sequence). CDR3 length: 15 amino acids. V lost 2 bases and J lost 3; bases outside the gene matches: 6. The CDR3 spells CSARTIGQGTDTQYF. The CDR3 DNA follows: TGCAGTGCTAGAACTATCGGACAGGGGACAGATACGCAGTATTTT.

This clonotype occurred many times. The V gene is TRBV20-1, the J gene TRBJ2-3; tentative D call: TRBD2 (6 bases). The germline gives CDR1 DFQATT, CDR2 SNEGSKA (reference sequence). This CDR3 is built from 14 residues. Trimming cost V 3 bases and J 2 bases, with 12 bases left between them. Written as DNA, the CDR3 is TGCAGTGCTAGCGGGGGATCCCCCACAGATACGCAGTATTTT. It yields the protein CSASGGSPTDTQYF.

The sample holds a few counts of this clonotype. As DNA, the CDR3 is TGTGCCAGCACCAACACAGGGATTAATGAAAAACTGTTTTTT. Protein: CASTNTGINEKLFF. The chain couples TRBV5-4 to TRBJ1-4; tentatively, D is TRBD1 (6 bases). CDR3 size: 14 residues. V was pared by 6 bases and J by 4 bases, with 13 bases between. Per the germline V gene, CDR1 is SGHNT and CDR2 is YYREEE (reference sequence).

This clonotype came up many times. V and J are TRBV20-1 and TRBJ2-3; TRBD2 matches at 7 bases. The germline gives CDR1 DFQATT, CDR2 SNEGSKA (reference sequence). V lost 2 bases and J lost 3; bases outside the gene matches: 5. This CDR3 contains 14 residues. The CDR3 loop is CSARRQGGTDTQYF. CDR3 sequence (DNA): TGCAGTGCTAGACGTCAGGGAGGGACAGATACGCAGTATTTT.

The CDR3 sequence: CASSSGRMASTDTQYF. The CDR3 DNA reads TGTGCCAGCAGCTCGGGACGGATGGCTAGCACAGATACGCAGTATTTT. This sequence joins TRBV12-3 or TRBV12-4 and TRBJ2-3; D is possibly TRBD1 or TRBD2 (5 bases each). V lost 6 bases to trimming and J lost 0 bases, with 16 bases between them. The CDR3 has 16 residues.

This clonotype occurred many times. V is TRBV7-2 and J is TRBJ2-1, with D maybe TRBD2 (5 bases). V lost 5 bases and J lost 9, with 11 bases in between. Germline loops: CDR1 SGHTA, CDR2 FQGNSA. There are 12 residues in the CDR3. CDR3 amino acids: CASSKLGREQFF. In nucleotides, the CDR3 is TGTGCCAGCAGCAAACTAGGGCGTGAGCAGTTCTTC.

This clonotype was detected many times. V gene TRBV2 combines with J gene TRBJ2-5, with TRBD1 matching over 9 bases. V lost 6 bases and J lost 5; bases outside the gene matches: 10. The CDR3 sequence is 15 residues long. Germline V gene sequence: CDR1 SNHLY, CDR2 FYNNEI. The CDR3 loop reads CASSLGQGRTETQYF. CDR3 sequence (DNA): TGTGCCAGCAGCCTTGGACAGGGGAGGACGGAGACCCAGTACTTC. Full variable domain (missing parts from reference TRBV2 and TRBJ2-5): EPEVTQTPSHQVTQMGQEVILRCVPISNHLYFYWYRQILGQKVEFLVSFYNNEISEKSEIFDDQFSVERPDGSNFTLKIRSTKLEDSAMYFCASSLGQGRTETQYFGPGTRLLVL.

This sequence joins TRBV11-2 and TRBJ1-1; possibly TRBD1 for D (5 bases). The V end lost 0 bases, the J end lost 0 bases, and 8 bases lay between the germline ends. This CDR3 spans 15 amino acids. In germline, CDR1 is SGHAT, CDR2 FQNNGV. This chain's CDR3 is CASSLDGQMNTEAFF. In DNA, the CDR3 is TGTGCCAGCAGCTTAGATGGACAAATGAACACTGAAGCTTTCTTT.

This clonotype has just one count. The V gene is TRBV2, the J gene TRBJ2-3; D possibly uses TRBD1 or TRBD2 (5 bases each). With 6 bases removed from V and 0 bases from J, the gap between germline ends came to 16 bases. This CDR3 has 16 residues. Germline assignment: CDR1 SNHLY and CDR2 FYNNEI. The chain's CDR3 is CASSPGTESSTDTQYF. The CDR3 DNA reads TGTGCCAGCAGCCCCGGGACGGAATCTAGCACAGATACGCAGTATTTT.

The chain recombines TRBV18 with TRBJ2-5, with D perhaps matching TRBD1 (6 bases). V was trimmed by 6 bases and J by 5 bases, leaving 16 bases between them. The CDR3 totals 14 residues. Germline CDR1 is KGHSH and CDR2 is LQKENI. The CDR3 loop reads CASSPDAGVETQYF. For the CDR3, the DNA is TGTGCCAGCTCGCCGGACGCAGGGGTTGAGACCCAGTACTTC.

In its sample, this clonotype was seen many times. The chain couples TRBV6-6 to TRBJ2-1; 7 nucleotides align to TRBD2. Unmatched junction bases numbered 7, after V lost 8 bases and J lost 0 bases. Germline lookup yields CDR1 MNHNY and CDR2 SVGAGI (reference sequence). CDR3 length equals 15 residues. CDR3 coding DNA: TGTGCCAGCGGGACTACCTTAAGCTCCTACAATGAGCAGTTCTTC. This translates into CASGTTLSSYNEQFF.

The sample holds many counts of this clonotype. The genes are TRBV20-1 and TRBJ2-3; unclear D gene. CDR1 and CDR2 (germline): DFQATT, SNEGSKA (reference sequence). The V gene lost 3 bases and the J gene lost 4 bases, with 11 bases spanning the gap. CDR3 size: 13 residues. The CDR3 sequence: CSARWDLADTQYF. Written as DNA, the CDR3 is TGCAGTGCTAGGTGGGATTTAGCAGATACGCAGTATTTT.

V is TRBV5-1 and J is TRBJ2-2, with D unresolved. Trimming left V 7 bases short and J 0 bases short, with 10 bases between. This CDR3 spans 14 amino acids. Germline values: CDR1 SGHRS, CDR2 YFSETQ. Here the CDR3 DNA reads TGCGCCAGCTCCCGTCCAGCGAACACCGGGGAGCTGTTTTTT. Translation gives CASSRPANTGELFF.

V gene TRBV6-1 combines with J gene TRBJ1-1; 7 bases match TRBD1. The CDR3 runs to 14 residues. J lost 7 bases, V lost 3 bases, and 8 bases had no gene match. Germline V CDR1 and CDR2: MNHNS, SASEGT. CDR3 region: CASSETGSRGEAFF. The CDR3 DNA reads as TGTGCCAGCAGTGAGACAGGGTCGAGGGGTGAAGCTTTCTTT.

This clonotype was recorded many times. CDR3 in DNA: TGTGCCAGCAGCGTTTTGGGCGGGGCGCAAAGCACAGATACGCAGTATTTT. Its protein is CASSVLGGAQSTDTQYF. The chain links TRBV9 to TRBJ2-3; D is perhaps TRBD2 (6 bases). CDR1 is SGDLS, CDR2 YYNGEE, per germline. This CDR3 spans 17 amino acids. The V end was cut by 2 bases, the J end by 0 bases, with 16 bases between.

This clonotype showed up just a few times. V and J are TRBV20-1 and TRBJ1-4; D not certain. Looked up from germline, CDR1 is DFQATT and CDR2 is SNEGSKA (reference sequence). The CDR3 has 13 residues. Trimming stripped 4 bases from V and 5 bases from J, with 11 bases between. The CDR3 region is CSAINSANEKLFF. In nucleotides, the CDR3 is TGCAGTGCTATTAACAGCGCGAATGAAAAACTGTTTTTT.

The chain employs TRBV3-1 and TRBJ2-2; D gene ambiguous. V lost 0 bases and J 0 bases, leaving 11 bases between the germline ends. The CDR3 totals 17 residues. CDR1 and CDR2 (germline): LGHDT, YNNKEL (reference sequence). CDR3 nucleotides: TGTGCCAGCAGCCAAGATTCTGGCAGAACGAACACCGGGGAGCTGTTTTTT. Residues: CASSQDSGRTNTGELFF.

There are a few counts of this clonotype. This chain joins TRBV11-1 and TRBJ2-7, with 8 bases matching TRBD1. Germline CDR1 is SGHAT and CDR2 is FQDESV (reference sequence). Unmatched junction bases numbered 3, after V lost 0 bases and J lost 2 bases. There are 15 residues in the CDR3. Here the CDR3 reads CASSLAGTGAYEQYF. The CDR3 nucleotides read TGTGCCAGCAGCTTAGCTGGGACAGGAGCCTACGAGCAGTACTTC.